The 10 T cell receptor beta chains given below trace back to one sample, sequenced in a study of blood T cell repertoires in COVID-19. The table came from immunoSEQ multiplex PCR; TCRdb's copy has only in-frame clones and leaves some out. The repertoire holds 84,000 or so clones, with roughly 86% as singletons. Sequencing input: peripheral blood. Receptors originate from a woman older than 75 with acute or convalescent COVID-19.

The gene calls are TRBV11-3 and TRBJ2-3; D is possibly TRBD2 (6 bases). The CDR3 runs 15 residues. Germline V gene sequence: CDR1 SGHNT, CDR2 YENEEA. Trimming pared 5 bases from V and 0 bases from J, leaving 12 bases between. The CDR3 nucleotides read TGTGCCAGCAGCACTGGGAGCGGGAGCACAGATACGCAGTATTTT. The encoded protein is CASSTGSGSTDTQYF. The complete variable domain, with remaining parts taken from reference TRBV11-3 and TRBJ2-3, reads EAGVVQSPRYKIIEKKQPVAFWCNPISGHNTLYWYLQNLGQGPELLIRYENEEAVDDSQLPKDRFSAERLKGVDSTLKIQPAELGDSAVYLCASSTGSGSTDTQYFGPGTRLTVL.

The rearrangement links TRBV11-1 to TRBJ1-6; possible D gene TRBD1, 6 bases. This CDR3 is 15 amino acids long. The V and J ends lost 4 bases and 5 bases respectively, with 12 bases between them. Per germline, CDR1 SGHAT and CDR2 FQDESV (reference sequence). The CDR3 protein is CASSYTGRDNSPLHF. CDR3 sequence (DNA): TGTGCCAGCAGCTACACAGGGCGGGATAATTCACCCCTCCACTTT. The whole variable domain, remainder taken from reference TRBV11-1 and TRBJ1-6, is EAEVAQSPRYKITEKSQAVAFWCDPISGHATLYWYRQILGQGPELLVQFQDESVVDDSQLPKDRFSAERLKGVDSTLKIQPAELGDSAMYLCASSYTGRDNSPLHFGNGTRLTVT.

In its sample, this clone was seen once. V usage is TRBV19 and J usage is TRBJ1-3; D is unclear. CDR3 size: 16 residues. V lost 2 bases, J lost 0 bases, and 11 bases lay in between. Germline V gene data show CDR1 as LNHDA and CDR2 as SQIVND (reference sequence). The CDR3 is CASSISGRSSGNTIYF. CDR3 in DNA: TGTGCCAGTAGTATATCTGGGAGAAGCTCTGGAAACACCATATATTTT.

The chain has TRBV7-8 and TRBJ2-7, with D perhaps TRBD1 (5 bases). Germline CDR1 is SGHVS and CDR2 is FQNEAQ. This CDR3 region has 12 residues. V lost 4 bases, J lost 8 bases, and 12 bases lay in between. This chain's CDR3 is CASSSQGYQQYF. CDR3 DNA sequence: TGTGCCAGCAGCTCGCAGGGTTACCAGCAGTACTTC.

J is TRBJ2-7 and V is TRBV10-3; D is undetermined. V shed 0 bases and J shed 6 bases, with 9 bases lying between them. The CDR3 has 13 residues. Per germline, CDR1 ENHRY and CDR2 SYGVKD. CDR3 loop: CAISESTKLEQYF. CDR3 DNA sequence: TGTGCCATCAGTGAGTCGACAAAGCTCGAGCAGTACTTC.

There are a few counts of this clone. The rearrangement joins TRBV19 to TRBJ2-6; 7 nucleotides agree with TRBD1. The CDR3 length is 16 residues. The trim removed 3 bases at V and 7 bases at J, leaving 9 bases unmatched. CDR1 is LNHDA and CDR2 is SQIVND in the germline V gene (reference sequence). The CDR3: CASSMGTVSSANVLTF. In DNA form, the CDR3 reads TGTGCCAGTAGTATGGGGACAGTTTCTAGTGCCAACGTCCTGACTTTC.

CDR3 sequence: CASSFDRSGELFF. CDR3 in DNA: TGTGCCAGCAGTTTCGACAGGTCCGGGGAGCTGTTTTTT. V gene TRBV6-2 or TRBV6-3 combines with J gene TRBJ2-2; a possible D gene is TRBD1 (6 bases). V dropped 4 bases and J dropped 6 bases, with 9 bases sitting between them. CDR1 is MNHEY, CDR2 SVGEGT, per germline. This CDR3 has 13 amino acids.

The chain's CDR3 is CASSLLPTGESAGYTF. The CDR3 nucleotides read TGTGCCAGCAGCTTGCTTCCGACAGGGGAGTCGGCTGGCTACACCTTC. The chain has TRBV5-5 and TRBJ1-2, with 8 nucleotides matching TRBD1. The CDR3 totals 16 residues. J gave up 7 bases and V 1 base, and 12 bases lay outside the gene matches. The germline V gene encodes CDR1 SGHKS and CDR2 YYEKEE (reference sequence).

The chain has TRBV5-4 and TRBJ2-7, with D possibly TRBD1 on 6 matching bases. CDR1 is SGHNT and CDR2 is YYREEE in the germline V gene (reference sequence). This CDR3 region has 15 residues. Between the trimmed V and J ends, which lost 3 bases and 0 bases, there was a span of 13 bases. CDR3 protein: CASSSSTGSSYEQYF. DNA of the CDR3: TGTGCCAGCAGCTCGTCGACAGGTTCCTCCTACGAGCAGTACTTC.

The chain couples TRBV12-3 or TRBV12-4 to TRBJ1-1; no definite D call. V lost 8 bases, J lost 7 bases, and 17 bases lay in between. This CDR3 has 13 amino acids. For the CDR3, the DNA is TGTGCCAGCGGCCGGGGTGAAGTCCGTGAAGCTTTCTTT. Translated, it gives CASGRGEVREAFF.